A single TCR beta chain is shown here with its context. Antigen: not known. Time point here: week 5, during vaccination. Vaccination used 300 ug of mutant IDH1 20-mer peptide per dose, with topical imiquimod. The sample comes from a study of a mutant IDH1 vaccine in newly diagnosed glioma. Overall study: Vaccination followed radiotherapy alone by 4-6 weeks, or accompanied temozolomide cycles. Previous care, which was radiotherapy, temozolomide, or both, most often involved both. Study observations and caveats: Evidence of vaccine-induced immune responses was documented in 85% to 95% of patients.

The table came from immunoSEQ multiplex PCR; TCRdb's copy has only in-frame clones and leaves some out. Of 40,000 to 50,000 clones detected, approximately 83% appear once; the ten largest clones hold around 1.8%. This clonotype was sampled from a middle-aged man with glioma. This material consisted of PBMCs, taken from a glioma patient whose treatment included an IDH1 peptide vaccine.

The CDR3 is CASSVAEETQYF. The DNA of the CDR3 is TGTGCCAGCAGCGTAGCTGAGGAAACGCAGTATTTT. The V and J genes are TRBV9 and TRBJ2-3; D call uncertain. The CDR3 is 12 amino acids. Trimming shortened V by 0 bases and J by 9 bases, and 8 bases separated the two germline ends. CDR1 and CDR2 from the germline V gene are SGDLS and YYNGEE. Full variable domain (missing parts from reference TRBV9 and TRBJ2-3): DSGVTQTPKHLITATGQRVTLRCSPRSGDLSVYWYQQSLDQGLQFLIQYYNGEERAKGNILERFSAQQFPDLHSELNLSSLELGDSALYFCASSVAEETQYFGPGTRLTVL.